This T cell receptor beta chain was sequenced in a study of T cell changes during pregnancy in multiple sclerosis. The CDR3 sequence is 15 residues long. V was trimmed by 3 bases and J by 4 bases, leaving 13 bases between them. The germline V gene encodes CDR1 MGHRA and CDR2 YSYEKL. Method: immunoSEQ multiplex PCR; TCRdb's copy keeps in-frame clones and lacks some. The sample includes 30,000 to 50,000 clones, almost 95% of them seen just once. Sequencing was performed on CD4+ T cells from peripheral blood mononuclear cells, taken after pregnancy. The sequence derives from a female donor with multiple sclerosis, enrolled in a pregnancy study. The J gene is TRBJ1-5, the V gene TRBV4-1; no definite D call. As DNA, the CDR3 is TGCGCCAGCAGCCACGAAGGGAGAGGAAATCAGCCCCAGCATTTT. Translated, it gives CASSHEGRGNQPQHF.